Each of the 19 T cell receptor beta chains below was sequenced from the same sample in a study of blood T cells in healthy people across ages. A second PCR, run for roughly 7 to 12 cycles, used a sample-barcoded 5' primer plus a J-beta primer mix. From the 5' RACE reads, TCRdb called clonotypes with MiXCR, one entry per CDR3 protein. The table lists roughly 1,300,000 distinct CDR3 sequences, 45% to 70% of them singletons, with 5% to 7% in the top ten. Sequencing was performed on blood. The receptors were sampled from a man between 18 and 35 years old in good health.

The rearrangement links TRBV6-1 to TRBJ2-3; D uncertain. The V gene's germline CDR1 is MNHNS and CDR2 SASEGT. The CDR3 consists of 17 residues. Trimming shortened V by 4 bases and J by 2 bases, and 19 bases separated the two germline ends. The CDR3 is CASSAKIGWASTDTQYF. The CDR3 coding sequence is TGTGCCAGCAGTGCCAAAATTGGGTGGGCATCCACAGATACGCAGTATTTT.

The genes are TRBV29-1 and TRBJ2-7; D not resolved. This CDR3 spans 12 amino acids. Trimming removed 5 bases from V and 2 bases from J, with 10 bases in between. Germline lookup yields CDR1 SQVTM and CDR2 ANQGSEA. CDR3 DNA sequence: TGCAGCGTTAAAGGCGGAGCCTACGAGCAGTACTTC. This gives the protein CSVKGGAYEQYF.

CDR3 loop: CSARALDGYTF. In DNA, the CDR3 is TGCAGTGCTAGAGCACTTGATGGCTACACCTTC. J is TRBJ1-2 and V is TRBV20-1; D is undetermined. The CDR3 is 11 residues long. Per germline, CDR1 DFQATT and CDR2 SNEGSKA (reference sequence). V was pared by 1 base and J by 6 bases, with 6 bases between.

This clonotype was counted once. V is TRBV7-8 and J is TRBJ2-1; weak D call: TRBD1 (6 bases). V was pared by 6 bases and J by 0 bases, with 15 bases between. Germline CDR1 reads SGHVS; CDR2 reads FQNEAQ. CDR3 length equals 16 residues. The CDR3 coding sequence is TGTGCCAGCAGGATCGGCAGGGGTAGCTCCTACAATGAGCAGTTCTTC. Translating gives CASRIGRGSSYNEQFF.

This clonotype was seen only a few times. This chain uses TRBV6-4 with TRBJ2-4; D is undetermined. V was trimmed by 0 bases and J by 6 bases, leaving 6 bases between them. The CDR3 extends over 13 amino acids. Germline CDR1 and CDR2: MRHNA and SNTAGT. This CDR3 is CASSDSLGNIQYF. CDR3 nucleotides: TGTGCCAGCAGTGACTCCTTGGGAAACATTCAGTACTTC.

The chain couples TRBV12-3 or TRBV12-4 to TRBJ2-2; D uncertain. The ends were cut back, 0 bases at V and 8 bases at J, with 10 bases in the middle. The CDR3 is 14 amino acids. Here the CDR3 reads CASSLADSPGELFF. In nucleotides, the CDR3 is TGTGCCAGCAGTTTAGCCGACTCCCCTGGGGAGCTGTTTTTT.

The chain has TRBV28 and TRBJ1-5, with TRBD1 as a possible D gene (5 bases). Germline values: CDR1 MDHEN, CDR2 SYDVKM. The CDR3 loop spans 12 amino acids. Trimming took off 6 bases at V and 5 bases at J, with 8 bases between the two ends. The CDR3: CASRSGHQPQHF. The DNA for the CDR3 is TGTGCCAGCAGATCAGGGCATCAGCCCCAGCATTTT.

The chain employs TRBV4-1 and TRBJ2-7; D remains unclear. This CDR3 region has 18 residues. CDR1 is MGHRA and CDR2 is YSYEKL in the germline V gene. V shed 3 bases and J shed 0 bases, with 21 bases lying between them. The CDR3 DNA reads TGCGCCAGCAGCCACCACCTGATTGCAGAAGATAGCTCCTACGAGCAGTACTTC. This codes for CASSHHLIAEDSSYEQYF.

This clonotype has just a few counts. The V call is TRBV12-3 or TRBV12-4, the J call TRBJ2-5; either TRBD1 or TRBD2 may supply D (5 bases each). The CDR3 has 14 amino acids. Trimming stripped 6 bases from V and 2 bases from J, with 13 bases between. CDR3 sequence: CASSPGTFQETQYF. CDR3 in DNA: TGTGCCAGCAGCCCCGGGACCTTTCAAGAGACCCAGTACTTC.

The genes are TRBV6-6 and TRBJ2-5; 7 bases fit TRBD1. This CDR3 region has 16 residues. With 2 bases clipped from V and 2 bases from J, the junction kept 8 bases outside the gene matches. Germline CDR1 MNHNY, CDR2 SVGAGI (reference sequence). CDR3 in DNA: TGTGCCAGCAGTTACACTGGCCGGGACAGTCAAGAGACCCAGTACTTC. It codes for CASSYTGRDSQETQYF.

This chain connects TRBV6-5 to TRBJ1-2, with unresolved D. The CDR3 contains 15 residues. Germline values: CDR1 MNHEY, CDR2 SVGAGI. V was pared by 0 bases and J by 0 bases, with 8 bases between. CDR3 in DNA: TGTGCCAGCAGTTACTCCGGGGAGACTAACTATGGCTACACCTTC. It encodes CASSYSGETNYGYTF.

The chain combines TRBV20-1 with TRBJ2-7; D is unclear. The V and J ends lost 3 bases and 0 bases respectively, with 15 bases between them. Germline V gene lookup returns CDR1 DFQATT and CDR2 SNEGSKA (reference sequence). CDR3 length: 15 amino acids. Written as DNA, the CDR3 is TGCAGTGCTAGGGAAAGGAACCGCAGCTCCTACGAGCAGTACTTC. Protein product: CSARERNRSSYEQYF.

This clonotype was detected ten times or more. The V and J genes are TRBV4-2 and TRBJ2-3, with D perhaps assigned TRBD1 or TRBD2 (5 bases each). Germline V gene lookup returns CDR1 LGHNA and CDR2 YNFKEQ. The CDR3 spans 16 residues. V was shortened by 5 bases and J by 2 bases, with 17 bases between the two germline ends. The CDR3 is CASSKQEDLATDTQYF. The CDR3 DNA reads TGTGCCAGCAGCAAACAGGAGGATCTGGCCACAGATACGCAGTATTTT.

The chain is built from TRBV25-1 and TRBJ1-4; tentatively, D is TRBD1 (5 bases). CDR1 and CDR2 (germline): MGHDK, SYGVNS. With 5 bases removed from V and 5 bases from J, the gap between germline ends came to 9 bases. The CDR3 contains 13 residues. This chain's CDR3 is CASSQGGNEKLFF. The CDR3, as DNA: TGTGCCAGCAGTCAGGGTGGAAATGAAAAACTGTTTTTT.

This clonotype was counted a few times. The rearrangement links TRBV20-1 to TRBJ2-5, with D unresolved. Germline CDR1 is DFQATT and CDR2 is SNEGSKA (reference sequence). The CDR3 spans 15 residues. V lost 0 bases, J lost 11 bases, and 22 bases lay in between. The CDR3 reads CSARDPTKTGDEQYF. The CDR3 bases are TGCAGTGCTAGAGATCCGACAAAGACGGGTGATGAGCAGTACTTC.

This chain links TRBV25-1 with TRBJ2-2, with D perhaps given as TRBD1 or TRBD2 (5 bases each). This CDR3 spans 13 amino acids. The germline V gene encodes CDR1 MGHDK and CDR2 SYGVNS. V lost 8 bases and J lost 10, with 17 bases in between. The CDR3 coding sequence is TGTGCCAGCTTATCTCCGGGACCCGAGGAGCTGTTTTTT. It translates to CASLSPGPEELFF.

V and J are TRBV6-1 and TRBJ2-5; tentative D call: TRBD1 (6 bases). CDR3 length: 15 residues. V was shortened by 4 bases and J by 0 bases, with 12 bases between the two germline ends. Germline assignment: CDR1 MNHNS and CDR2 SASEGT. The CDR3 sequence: CASSAWTENQETQYF. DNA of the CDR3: TGTGCCAGCAGTGCGTGGACAGAGAACCAAGAGACCCAGTACTTC.

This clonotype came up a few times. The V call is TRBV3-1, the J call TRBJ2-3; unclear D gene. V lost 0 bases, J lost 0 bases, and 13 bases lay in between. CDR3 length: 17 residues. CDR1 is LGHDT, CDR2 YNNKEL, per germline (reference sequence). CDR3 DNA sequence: TGTGCCAGCAGCCAAGAAGGGCCCCCCTCTAGCACAGATACGCAGTATTTT. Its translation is CASSQEGPPSSTDTQYF.

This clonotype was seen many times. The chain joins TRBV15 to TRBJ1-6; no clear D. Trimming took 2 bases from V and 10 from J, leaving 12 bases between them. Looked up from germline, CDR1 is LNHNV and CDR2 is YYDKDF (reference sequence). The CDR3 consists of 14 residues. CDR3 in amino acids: CATSRNEEYSPLHF. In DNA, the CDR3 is TGTGCCACCAGCAGAAATGAGGAATACTCACCCCTCCACTTT.